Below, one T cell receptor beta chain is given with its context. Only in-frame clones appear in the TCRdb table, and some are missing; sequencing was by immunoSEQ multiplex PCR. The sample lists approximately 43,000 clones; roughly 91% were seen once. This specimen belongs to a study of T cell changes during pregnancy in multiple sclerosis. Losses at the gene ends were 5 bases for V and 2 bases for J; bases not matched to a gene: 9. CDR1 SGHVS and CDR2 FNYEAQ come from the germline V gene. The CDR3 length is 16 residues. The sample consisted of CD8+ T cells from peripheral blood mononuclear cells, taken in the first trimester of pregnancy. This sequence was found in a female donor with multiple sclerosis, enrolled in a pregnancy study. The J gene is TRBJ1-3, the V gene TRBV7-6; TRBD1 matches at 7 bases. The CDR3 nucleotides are TGTGCCAGCAGCCCAATACAGGGGCAAGCTGGAAACACCATATATTTT. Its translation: CASSPIQGQAGNTIYF. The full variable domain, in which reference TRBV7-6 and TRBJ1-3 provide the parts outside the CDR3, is GAGVSQSPRYKVTKRGQDVALRCDPISGHVSLYWYRQALGQGPEFLTYFNYEAQQDKSGLPNDRFSAERPEGSISTLTIQRTEQRDSAMYRCASSPIQGQAGNTIYFGEGSWLTVV.